The 29 T cell receptor beta chains below all came from one sample that was sequenced in a study of cytomegalovirus exposure and HLA in healthy donors. Vbeta (60) and Jbeta (13) primers were used in the PCR. Generated by immunoSEQ multiplex PCR, the TCRdb table keeps only in-frame clones and is missing some. The sample shows 150,000 to 200,000 clones, 9.5% of them seen only once. What was sequenced was PBMCs. The receptors originated from a woman aged 25-40 years in good health and CMV-seropositive.

This chain joins TRBV28 and TRBJ2-5; perhaps TRBD1 as D (6 bases). The CDR3 length is 15 residues. Between the trimmed V and J ends, which lost 2 bases and 1 base, there was a span of 11 bases. The germline V gene has CDR1 MDHEN and CDR2 SYDVKM. CDR3 nucleotide sequence: TGTGCCAGCAGTTTAGGAGAGACAGGCCAAGAGACCCAGTACTTC. Encoded protein: CASSLGETGQETQYF.

This clone was counted only a few times. The chain's CDR3 is CASSPQGNEQFF. CDR3 nucleotide sequence: TGCGCCAGCAGCCCACAGGGCAATGAGCAGTTCTTC. The chain is built from TRBV5-1 and TRBJ2-1; TRBD1 is a possible D gene (6 bases). The CDR3 runs to 12 residues. Germline values: CDR1 SGHRS, CDR2 YFSETQ. V was shortened by 4 bases and J by 6 bases, with 8 bases between the two germline ends.

A few counts support this clone. The rearrangement joins TRBV7-9 to TRBJ2-7, with D perhaps matching TRBD2 (6 bases). This CDR3 has 12 residues. Between the trimmed V and J ends, which lost 5 bases and 6 bases, there was a span of 11 bases. Germline assignment: CDR1 SEHNR and CDR2 FQNEAQ (reference sequence). The CDR3 DNA reads as TGTGCCAGCAGCCCGACTAGAGGCGAGCAGTACTTC. It yields the protein CASSPTRGEQYF.

As concerns this clone: The same CDR3 arises from other DNA sequences in this sample as well. The chain has TRBV23-1 and TRBJ1-1; TRBD1 is a possible D gene (5 bases). TRBV23-1 has ORF status, its function being uncertain. CDR3 size: 14 residues. The V end was cut by 3 bases, the J end by 2 bases, with 10 bases between. The CDR3 bases are TGCGCCAGCAGTCACCCCAGGGAAAACACTGAAGCTTTCTTT. Protein product: CASSHPRENTEAFF.

Only a few counts were recorded for this clone. The gene calls are TRBV29-1 and TRBJ1-1; no reliable D call. The germline V gene has CDR1 SQVTM and CDR2 ANQGSEA. Trimming took 6 bases from V and 0 from J, leaving 8 bases between them. The CDR3 contains 12 residues. DNA of the CDR3: TGCAGCGTATCTCAGATGAACACTGAAGCTTTCTTT. Translation: CSVSQMNTEAFF.

The rearrangement joins TRBV15 to TRBJ2-5; D gene ambiguous. V shed 1 base and J shed 1 base, with 7 bases lying between them. CDR1 LNHNV and CDR2 YYDKDF come from the germline V gene (reference sequence). The CDR3 has 14 amino acids. CDR3 amino acids: CATSRVGRQETQYF. DNA for the CDR3: TGTGCCACCAGCAGAGTTGGCCGCCAAGAGACCCAGTACTTC.

This clone was observed a handful of times. V and J are TRBV21-1 and TRBJ2-7; TRBD2, the table's D call, lacks a check against the DNA. TRBV21-1 represents a pseudogene. The CDR3 extends over 18 amino acids. As DNA, the CDR3 is TGTGCCAGCAGCAAAGCGGCCGGGACTAGCGGAGCCAGACCCGAGCAGTACTTC. Encoded protein: CASSKAAGTSGARPEQYF.

Details on this clone: At one end, the junction sequence differs from germline, possibly due to a read error. This chain joins TRBV6-5 and TRBJ1-5; the match to TRBD1 covers 8 bases. CDR3 length: 14 residues. CDR1 and CDR2 from the germline V gene are MNHEY and SVGAGI. DNA of the CDR3: TGTGCCAGCAGTGAGGACAGGGTGTTTCAGCCCAAGCATTTC. This encodes CASSEDRVFQPKHF.

This clone was seen just once. The rearrangement joins TRBV11-2 to TRBJ1-2; D is possibly TRBD1 (5 bases). The CDR3 runs 16 residues. The ends were cut back, 5 bases at V and 6 bases at J, with 22 bases in the middle. CDR1 and CDR2 from the germline V gene are SGHAT and FQNNGV. The CDR3 is CASSPTPQGLRNGYTF. CDR3 bases: TGTGCCAGCAGCCCCACGCCGCAGGGACTTCGGAATGGCTACACCTTC. The full variable domain, its missing parts supplied by reference TRBV11-2 and TRBJ1-2, is EAGVAQSPRYKIIEKRQSVAFWCNPISGHATLYWYQQILGQGPKLLIQFQNNGVVDDSQLPKDRFSAERLKGVDSTLKIQPAKLEDSAVYLCASSPTPQGLRNGYTFGSGTRLTVV.

This clone was counted only a few times. The V call is TRBV5-4, the J call TRBJ1-6; the match to TRBD1 covers 12 bases. The CDR3 length is 15 residues. Germline trimming cut 3 bases from V and 15 bases from J; bases unmatched to any gene: 10. Germline V lookup: CDR1 SGHNT, CDR2 YYREEE (reference sequence). The CDR3 here is CASSSGRDRGPVLHF. CDR3 in DNA: TGTGCCAGCAGCTCGGGCCGGGACAGGGGGCCAGTCCTCCACTTT.

This clone has only a few counts. The rearrangement joins TRBV7-9 to TRBJ2-3; D is perhaps TRBD2 (5 bases). V dropped 3 bases and J dropped 2 bases, with 12 bases sitting between them. CDR1 is SEHNR and CDR2 is FQNEAQ in the germline V gene (reference sequence). This CDR3 has 15 residues. Here the CDR3 reads CASSFGRVPTDTQYF. The DNA for the CDR3 is TGTGCCAGCAGCTTCGGGCGGGTCCCCACAGATACGCAGTATTTT.

In this sample, this clone turned up a few times. J is TRBJ2-7 and V is TRBV6-6; 7 bases map to TRBD1. Losses at the gene ends were 10 bases for V and 2 bases for J; bases not matched to a gene: 17. Germline V gives CDR1 MNHNY, CDR2 SVGAGI (reference sequence). The CDR3 has 16 residues. CDR3 nucleotides: TGTGCCACCAACCGGGGCCCGGGACAGAGCCCCTACGAGCAGTACTTC. This translates into CATNRGPGQSPYEQYF.

This clone occurred a few times. The chain recombines TRBV15 with TRBJ2-5, with 7 bases fitting TRBD2. CDR3 length: 16 amino acids. CDR1 LNHNV and CDR2 YYDKDF come from the germline V gene (reference sequence). J lost 5 bases, V lost 1 base, and 10 bases had no gene match. The CDR3 sequence is CATSRGGRGVPETQYF. CDR3 nucleotides: TGTGCCACCAGCAGAGGGGGTCGGGGGGTTCCTGAGACCCAGTACTTC.

A note on this clone: The junction departs from germline at one end; a sequencing error may be responsible. The chain couples TRBV2 to TRBJ1-1; unclear D gene. The CDR3 consists of 11 residues. Germline CDR1 and CDR2: SNHLY and FYNNEI. The CDR3, as DNA: TGTGCCAGCAGTGAGGTCCGCGTGGTTGACTTT. Its translation: CASSEVRVVDF.

The chain employs TRBV5-1 and TRBJ2-7; a weak D match, TRBD2 (7 bases). The V end lost 3 bases, the J end lost 4 bases, and 26 bases lay between the germline ends. This CDR3 spans 18 amino acids. Germline V gene data show CDR1 as SGHRS and CDR2 as YFSETQ. The CDR3 DNA reads as TGCGCCAGCAGCTCGCGCGGCGTGGGGGGGCAATGGCGATACGAGCAGTACTTC. Protein product: CASSSRGVGGQWRYEQYF.

This clone was observed a few times. The J gene is TRBJ2-3, the V gene TRBV7-9, with 9 bases fitting TRBD1. The V segment lost 5 bases and the J segment 4 bases; nucleotides outside the gene matches: 7. The CDR3 consists of 15 residues. In germline, CDR1 is SEHNR, CDR2 FQNEAQ (reference sequence). This chain's CDR3 is CASSTTGGVSDTQYF. The CDR3 region has the DNA TGTGCCAGCAGCACGACAGGGGGAGTTTCAGATACGCAGTATTTT.

This chain links TRBV6-1 with TRBJ1-2, with D maybe TRBD1 (5 bases). V lost 7 bases, J lost 0 bases, and 9 bases lay in between. The CDR3 is 13 amino acids. The V gene's germline CDR1 is MNHNS and CDR2 SASEGT. The CDR3 spells CASKRGSNYGYTF. The CDR3 bases are TGTGCCAGCAAAAGGGGCTCTAACTATGGCTACACCTTC.

This chain links TRBV5-1 with TRBJ2-7; D is unclear. Germline CDR1 SGHRS, CDR2 YFSETQ. The CDR3 length is 15 residues. The V end was cut by 0 bases, the J end by 0 bases, with 10 bases between. The CDR3 sequence: CASSLAGGVSYEQYF. In DNA, the CDR3 is TGCGCCAGCAGCTTGGCCGGCGGAGTCTCCTACGAGCAGTACTTC.

This clone has only a few counts. J is TRBJ2-7 and V is TRBV11-2; 10 nucleotides agree with TRBD2. J gave up 2 bases and V 2 bases, and 3 bases lay outside the gene matches. The CDR3 is 15 amino acids. Germline-derived CDR1 and CDR2 are SGHAT and FQNNGV. The CDR3 DNA sequence: TGTGCCAGCAGCTTACTGACTAGCGGGCCCTACGAGCAGTACTTC. Protein product: CASSLLTSGPYEQYF.

This clone has a handful of counts. The chain joins TRBV27 to TRBJ2-7, with D perhaps matching TRBD2 (6 bases). V lost 6 bases, J lost 6 bases, and 15 bases lay in between. The CDR3 extends over 13 amino acids. Germline V gives CDR1 MNHEY, CDR2 SMNVEV (reference sequence). CDR3 region: CASSWDWLTEQYF. The CDR3 nucleotides read TGTGCCAGCAGCTGGGACTGGCTTACCGAGCAGTACTTC.

This clone was counted only a few times. The V call is TRBV29-1, the J call TRBJ1-2, with D uncertain. CDR1 and CDR2 (germline): SQVTM, ANQGSEA. The CDR3 is made up of 11 amino acids. The germline V and J ends were trimmed by 1 base and 3 bases, with 3 bases remaining between them. The CDR3 protein is CSVEGDYGYTF. The CDR3 DNA sequence: TGCAGCGTTGAAGGAGACTATGGCTACACCTTC.

This clone was seen only a few times. Its ends do not fully match the called genes, so a read error is possible. The rearrangement joins TRBV7-3 to TRBJ2-6; 7 bases are a match to TRBD1. The germline gives CDR1 SGHTA, CDR2 FQGTGA. The CDR3 contains 15 residues. The CDR3 spells CASSITGAGANVLTF. The CDR3 DNA is TGTGCCAGCAGCATAACAGGGGCTGGGGCCAACGTCCTGACTTTC.

In DNA, the CDR3 is TGTGCCAGCAGTGCCCTAGCGGGAAAAGCCTACAATGAGCAGTTCTTC. Translating it yields CASSALAGKAYNEQFF. This sequence joins TRBV25-1 and TRBJ2-1; TRBD2 matches 9 bases. Germline assignment: CDR1 MGHDK and CDR2 SYGVNS. V shed 4 bases, J shed 2 bases, and the junction held 6 bases outside the gene matches. The CDR3 is 16 amino acids. The entire variable domain, with the rest obtained from reference TRBV25-1 and TRBJ2-1, is as follows: EADIYQTPRYLVIGTGKKITLECSQTMGHDKMYWYQQDPGMELHLIHYSYGVNSTEKGDLSSESTVSRIRTEHFPLTLESARPSHTSQYLCASSALAGKAYNEQFFGPGTRLTVL.

This clone was seen more than once but under ten times. V usage is TRBV2 and J usage is TRBJ1-4; no firm D call. Per germline, CDR1 SNHLY and CDR2 FYNNEI. V gave up 0 bases and J gave up 16 bases, with 9 bases separating them. The CDR3 runs 11 residues. In DNA, the CDR3 is TGTGCCAGCAGTGAAGCAGGCAGAGGGTTTTTT. It is translated as CASSEAGRGFF.

This clone occurred a few times. The chain carries TRBV14 and TRBJ2-3; TRBD1 might be the D (5 bases). The CDR3 covers 15 residues. The germline V gene has CDR1 SGHDN and CDR2 FVKESK. The V end lost 0 bases, the J end lost 1 base, and 8 bases lay between the germline ends. The CDR3: CASSQDQGGTDTQYF. The DNA for the CDR3 is TGTGCCAGCAGCCAAGATCAAGGGGGCACAGATACGCAGTATTTT.

J is TRBJ1-1 and V is TRBV30; no clear D gene. Trimming left V 5 bases short and J 4 bases short, with 8 bases between. CDR1 is GTSNPN, CDR2 SVGIG, per germline (reference sequence). The CDR3 loop spans 11 amino acids. In DNA, the CDR3 is TGTGCCTGGGGGCCCGGCACTGAAGCTTTCTTT. Translated, it gives CAWGPGTEAFF.

This chain connects TRBV7-9 to TRBJ2-3, with a possible D match to TRBD2 (5 bases). CDR1 is SEHNR and CDR2 is FQNEAQ in the germline V gene (reference sequence). V was trimmed by 1 base and J by 3 bases, leaving 14 bases between them. The CDR3 length is 16 residues. The CDR3 spells CASSLGSGVKTDTQYF. The CDR3 DNA is TGTGCCAGCAGCTTAGGGAGCGGTGTTAAAACAGATACGCAGTATTTT.

This clone is a singleton in its sample. The J gene is TRBJ1-1, the V gene TRBV6-5; TRBD1 agrees at 10 bases. Germline CDR1 reads MNHEY; CDR2 reads SVGAGI. The CDR3 covers 15 residues. Germline trimming cut 5 bases from V and 4 bases from J; bases unmatched to any gene: 7. The CDR3 here is CASSRDRGLRTEAFF. As DNA, the CDR3 is TGTGCCAGCAGTAGGGACAGGGGTTTGCGCACTGAAGCTTTCTTT.

On this clone: A read error may produce the germline difference seen at one junction end. The V gene is TRBV7-6, the J gene TRBJ2-2; 8 bases are shared with TRBD1. CDR3 length equals 15 residues. The germline V gene has CDR1 SGHVS and CDR2 FNYEAQ. The CDR3 sequence is CAGSSGQGGTGELFF. The CDR3 DNA sequence: TGTGCCGGCAGCAGTGGACAGGGAGGCACCGGGGAGCTGTTTTTT.